This T cell receptor (beta chain) originates from a study of vaccination and CD4 T cells after COVID-19. Study results and caveats: Recorded median SARS-CoV-2-reactive clonotype numbers increased from about 20 to 38 without reaching significance.

The treatment denotes: approximately 11-day PBMC culture with coronavirus spike peptide pools or control peptides (ViraFEST assay). Worth noting for this clonotype: The target antigen is unknown.

The Oncomine TCR Beta short-read assay was applied to DNA of cultured CD4+ T cells. MiXCR, run by TCRdb on the PCR reads, gives a single entry per CDR3 protein. The sample carries 10,000 to 15,000 distinct CDR3 sequences, 50% recorded once. The length of the CDR3 is 15 residues. V gave up 1 base and J gave up 6 bases, with 15 bases separating them. Germline values: CDR1 SGHTA, CDR2 FQGNSA. The clonotype was recovered from a human donor who had recovered from COVID-19. What was sequenced was CD4+ T cells from blood, cultured in vitro. The rearrangement uses TRBV7-2 and TRBJ1-1; a possible D gene is TRBD1 (5 bases). The CDR3 DNA is TGTGCCAGCAGCTTAGGAGGGCCAGGGACGGCTGAAGCTTTCTTT. Residues: CASSLGGPGTAEAFF.